The 30 T cell receptor beta chains given below trace back to one sample, sequenced in a study of siplizumab effects on memory and regulatory T cells. The table came from immunoSEQ multiplex PCR; TCRdb's copy has only in-frame clones and leaves some out. The sample contains about 57,000 clones, roughly 83% of which appear only once. Material for sequencing was memory CD4+ T cells sorted from blood. These receptors all stem from a human donor in good health.

This chain's CDR3 is CASSPGLAGMGEQFF. CDR3 nucleotide sequence: TGTGCCAGCTCGCCGGGACTAGCGGGTATGGGTGAGCAGTTCTTC. The chain is built from TRBV18 and TRBJ2-1; TRBD2 matches 12 bases. The CDR3 is 15 amino acids. Germline V gene data show CDR1 as KGHSH and CDR2 as LQKENI. After removal of 6 bases from V and 9 bases from J, the junction contained 9 bases not matched to a gene.

This chain links TRBV18 with TRBJ2-1; D ambiguous. Germline loops: CDR1 KGHSH, CDR2 LQKENI. V was trimmed by 1 base and J by 1 base, leaving 8 bases between them. This CDR3 contains 15 residues. The CDR3 DNA sequence: TGTGCCAGCTCACCACGCGCAGTTTCCTACAATGAGCAGTTCTTC. Protein: CASSPRAVSYNEQFF.

This chain uses TRBV19 with TRBJ1-6, with D possibly being TRBD1 (5 bases). The CDR3 runs 12 residues. Trimming took 5 bases from V and 9 from J, leaving 8 bases between them. Germline values: CDR1 LNHDA, CDR2 SQIVND (reference sequence). The CDR3 spells CASSWRGSPLHF. DNA for the CDR3: TGTGCCAGTAGTTGGAGGGGTTCACCCCTCCACTTT.

V gene TRBV5-1 combines with J gene TRBJ1-1; TRBD1 matches 7 bases. V shed 4 bases and J 2 bases; nucleotides not matched to a gene: 8. This CDR3 spans 15 amino acids. Germline CDR1 SGHRS, CDR2 YFSETQ. CDR3: CASSLRPGGNTEAFF. The CDR3 region has the DNA TGCGCCAGCAGCCTGAGGCCAGGGGGAAACACTGAAGCTTTCTTT. Full variable domain (rest looked up from reference TRBV5-1 and TRBJ1-1): KAGVTQTPRYLIKTRGQQVTLSCSPISGHRSVSWYQQTPGQGLQFLFEYFSETQRNKGNFPGRFSGRQFSNSRSEMNVSTLELGDSALYLCASSLRPGGNTEAFFGQGTRLTVV.

This clone has just a few counts. The gene calls are TRBV30 and TRBJ2-7, with D perhaps matching TRBD2 (5 bases). The CDR3 runs 13 residues. CDR1 and CDR2 from the germline V gene are GTSNPN and SVGIG (reference sequence). The ends were cut back, 2 bases at V and 7 bases at J, with 15 bases in the middle. CDR3 bases: TGTGCCTGGAGTCGTCGCGGCGAGGGAGAGCAGTACTTC. Residues: CAWSRRGEGEQYF.

This rearrangement joins TRBV5-1 to TRBJ1-3, with TRBD1 matching over 10 bases. The V gene end was trimmed by 2 bases and the J gene end by 3 bases; junction bases not matched to a gene: 8. The CDR3 covers 17 residues. CDR1 SGHRS and CDR2 YFSETQ come from the germline V gene. The CDR3 DNA reads as TGCGCCAGCAGCTTCCTTCAGACAGGGGGCATTGGAAACACCATATATTTT. Translated: CASSFLQTGGIGNTIYF.

The V and J genes are TRBV6-6 and TRBJ2-1; maybe TRBD2 (5 bases). From germline, CDR1 is MNHNY and CDR2 SVGAGI (reference sequence). Trimming took off 7 bases at V and 7 bases at J, with 14 bases between the two ends. The CDR3 length is 13 residues. The CDR3 coding sequence is TGTGCCAGCATTCAGAGAGGGCGGAATGAGCAGTTCTTC. Its translation: CASIQRGRNEQFF.

The chain couples TRBV19 to TRBJ2-5; D could derive from TRBD1 or TRBD2 (5 bases each). The CDR3 contains 13 residues. In germline, CDR1 is LNHDA, CDR2 SQIVND (reference sequence). Trimming stripped 4 bases from V and 1 base from J, with 7 bases between. Written as DNA, the CDR3 is TGTGCCAGTAGTAGAGGGGCCCAAGAGACCCAGTACTTC. It specifies CASSRGAQETQYF. Supplemented by reference TRBV19 and TRBJ2-5, the full variable domain reads DGGITQSPKYLFRKEGQNVTLSCEQNLNHDAMYWYRQDPGQGLRLIYYSQIVNDFQKGDIAEGYSVSREKKESFPLTVTSAQKNPTAFYLCASSRGAQETQYFGPGTRLLVL.

The genes are TRBV5-4 and TRBJ2-3; D gene uncertain. This CDR3 is 15 amino acids long. In germline, CDR1 is SGHNT, CDR2 YYREEE (reference sequence). V was trimmed by 4 bases and J by 1 base, leaving 13 bases between them. This chain's CDR3 is CASSASGVGTDTQYF. The CDR3 region has the DNA TGTGCCAGCAGCGCCAGTGGGGTCGGCACAGATACGCAGTATTTT.

The chain is built from TRBV25-1 and TRBJ2-2, with a tentative D call TRBD1 (6 bases). The length of the CDR3 is 16 residues. Trimming took 2 bases from V and 6 from J, leaving 16 bases between them. Germline V gene data show CDR1 as MGHDK and CDR2 as SYGVNS. CDR3 region: CASSERAAGVSGELFF. CDR3 sequence (DNA): TGTGCCAGCAGTGAAAGGGCGGCAGGGGTCTCCGGGGAGCTGTTTTTT.

The sample holds a few counts of this clone. The chain links TRBV6-5 to TRBJ1-2, with D possibly matching TRBD1 (5 bases). Between the trimmed V and J ends, which lost 6 bases and 8 bases, there was a span of 19 bases. CDR1 and CDR2 (germline): MNHEY, SVGAGI. The CDR3 has 14 residues. In DNA, the CDR3 is TGTGCCAGCAGCCAATTCGGGACCGGGGGAGGCTACACCTTC. Translating it yields CASSQFGTGGGYTF.

This clone has a handful of counts. This chain links TRBV19 with TRBJ2-2; 7 nucleotides align to TRBD1. V dropped 8 bases and J dropped 0; count of bases not matched to a gene: 3. The germline V gene has CDR1 LNHDA and CDR2 SQIVND (reference sequence). The CDR3 extends over 14 amino acids. The CDR3 spells CASSGTANTGELFF. Here the CDR3 DNA reads TGTGCCAGTTCCGGGACAGCGAACACCGGGGAGCTGTTTTTT.

This CDR3 reads CASSVEALNTEAFF. CDR3 DNA: TGTGCCAGCAGCGTAGAAGCCCTGAACACTGAAGCTTTCTTT. V gene TRBV9 combines with J gene TRBJ1-1; D unresolved. Trimming pared 0 bases from V and 0 bases from J, leaving 6 bases between. The CDR3 runs to 14 residues. The germline V gene encodes CDR1 SGDLS and CDR2 YYNGEE.

The rearrangement links TRBV5-1 to TRBJ2-7; 7 bases line up with TRBD2. The CDR3 runs 13 residues. Trimming cost V 4 bases and J 6 bases; bases outside gene matches: 7. In germline, CDR1 is SGHRS, CDR2 YFSETQ. The CDR3 loop reads CASSPSPGGEQYF. CDR3 DNA: TGCGCCAGCAGCCCTAGTCCGGGGGGCGAGCAGTACTTC.

CDR3 in amino acids: CSVEYYGYTF. The CDR3 region has the DNA TGCAGCGTTGAGTACTATGGCTACACCTTC. V and J are TRBV29-1 and TRBJ1-2; no reliable D call. Germline assignment: CDR1 SQVTM and CDR2 ANQGSEA. V lost 3 bases and J 3 bases, leaving 2 bases between the germline ends. This CDR3 is 10 amino acids long.

The chain employs TRBV10-3 and TRBJ2-4; the match to TRBD1 covers 8 bases. Germline loops: CDR1 ENHRY, CDR2 SYGVKD. V gave up 2 bases and J gave up 11 bases; unmatched junction bases: 8. The CDR3 extends over 14 amino acids. This CDR3 reads CAISEATGELVQYF. CDR3 nucleotides: TGTGCCATCAGTGAGGCGACAGGGGAGTTAGTTCAGTACTTC.

The rearrangement links TRBV6-1 to TRBJ2-1; maybe TRBD1 (5 bases). In germline, CDR1 is MNHNS, CDR2 SASEGT. The CDR3 is made up of 13 amino acids. Trimming cost V 7 bases and J 9 bases, with 16 bases left between them. The CDR3 nucleotides are TGTGCCAGCACCGCGAACCAGGGTACTGAGCAGTTCTTC. It codes for CASTANQGTEQFF.

Only one count was recorded for this clone. The chain combines TRBV19 with TRBJ2-4; TRBD2 is a possible D gene (5 bases). The CDR3 sequence is 13 residues long. With 5 bases removed from V and 2 bases from J, the gap between germline ends came to 7 bases. CDR1 is LNHDA, CDR2 SQIVND, per germline (reference sequence). CDR3 amino acids: CASSPGTKNIQYF. In DNA form, the CDR3 reads TGTGCCAGTAGTCCCGGGACCAAAAACATTCAGTACTTC.

The chain couples TRBV5-1 to TRBJ2-7; 8 bases agree with TRBD1. The CDR3 length is 14 residues. Germline CDR1 SGHRS, CDR2 YFSETQ. Germline trimming cut 2 bases from V and 4 bases from J; bases unmatched to any gene: 5. CDR3: CASSFQGAQYEQYF. The CDR3 DNA is TGCGCCAGCAGCTTCCAGGGGGCTCAGTACGAGCAGTACTTC. The full variable domain, completed using reference TRBV5-1 and TRBJ2-7, is KAGVTQTPRYLIKTRGQQVTLSCSPISGHRSVSWYQQTPGQGLQFLFEYFSETQRNKGNFPGRFSGRQFSNSRSEMNVSTLELGDSALYLCASSFQGAQYEQYFGPGTRLTVT.

This clone occurred once. The gene calls are TRBV21-1 and TRBJ1-4; no check of the table's D call, TRBD1, against the DNA was made. TRBV21-1 has pseudogene status. The CDR3 is 13 residues long. CDR3 bases: TGTGCCAGCAGGGGGCAAACTAATGAAAAACTGTTTTTT. Encoded protein: CASRGQTNEKLFF.

The chain uses TRBV5-4 and TRBJ1-5, with 8 bases aligning to TRBD1. The CDR3 length is 15 residues. Trimming took 2 bases from V and 5 from J; bases not matched to a gene: 6. The germline V gene has CDR1 SGHNT and CDR2 YYREEE (reference sequence). This CDR3 reads CASSFGQGVDQPQHF. The CDR3, as DNA: TGTGCCAGCAGCTTTGGACAGGGCGTGGATCAGCCCCAGCATTTT.

The CDR3 spells CASSVEGAGLYGYTF. For the CDR3, the DNA is TGTGCCAGCAGCGTAGAAGGGGCAGGGCTTTATGGCTACACCTTC. The chain employs TRBV9 and TRBJ1-2, with D tentatively TRBD1 (5 bases). Trimming took 0 bases from V and 5 from J, leaving 14 bases between them. The CDR3 length is 15 residues. The V gene's germline CDR1 is SGDLS and CDR2 YYNGEE.

V gene TRBV11-1 combines with J gene TRBJ2-1; 9 bases fit TRBD2. From germline, CDR1 is SGHAT and CDR2 FQDESV (reference sequence). V shed 5 bases, J shed 6 bases, and the junction held 17 bases outside the gene matches. The CDR3 contains 18 residues. CDR3: CASSIGRRAGGPSNEQFF. In DNA form, the CDR3 reads TGTGCCAGCAGCATCGGCCGAAGGGCGGGGGGGCCAAGCAATGAGCAGTTCTTC.

The rearrangement uses TRBV6-1 and TRBJ2-7; D remains unclear. Germline assignment: CDR1 MNHNS and CDR2 SASEGT. V lost 2 bases and J lost 5, with 10 bases in between. The CDR3 loop spans 13 amino acids. The DNA for the CDR3 is TGTGCCAGCAGTGAAACTATGGTCCACGAGCAGTACTTC. It encodes CASSETMVHEQYF.

The gene calls are TRBV5-1 and TRBJ2-7, with 10 bases lining up with TRBD2. After removal of 5 bases from V and 2 bases from J, the junction contained 7 bases not matched to a gene. CDR3 length: 15 amino acids. CDR1 is SGHRS and CDR2 is YFSETQ in the germline V gene. The CDR3, as DNA: TGCGCCAGCAGTAAGCGGGAGGGCGGTCCCTACGAGCAGTACTTC. Protein: CASSKREGGPYEQYF.

The chain is built from TRBV5-6 and TRBJ2-2, with 14 bases aligning to TRBD2. Germline V gives CDR1 SGHDT, CDR2 YYEEEE. The ends lost 8 bases at V and 1 base at J; junction bases unmatched: 1. The CDR3 covers 15 residues. CDR3 sequence: CASGLAGGNTGELFF. For the CDR3, the DNA is TGTGCCAGTGGACTAGCGGGAGGGAACACCGGGGAGCTGTTTTTT.

The gene calls are TRBV2 and TRBJ1-5; D uncertain. V lost 3 bases to trimming and J lost 3 bases, with 12 bases between them. The V gene's germline CDR1 is SNHLY and CDR2 FYNNEI. The CDR3 has 15 amino acids. The CDR3 sequence is CASSDDGFYNQPQHF. CDR3 DNA sequence: TGTGCCAGCAGTGATGACGGATTCTACAATCAGCCCCAGCATTTT.

CDR3 sequence: CAWDRDLLGYTF. The CDR3 bases are TGTGCCTGGGACCGGGACCTTCTTGGCTACACCTTC. The chain employs TRBV30 and TRBJ1-2; TRBD1 might be the D (5 bases). The V gene lost 5 bases and the J gene lost 7 bases, with 14 bases spanning the gap. The germline V gene encodes CDR1 GTSNPN and CDR2 SVGIG (reference sequence). There are 12 residues in the CDR3.

This CDR3 is CASSLTGFRGANEQFF. The CDR3 region has the DNA TGTGCCAGCAGCTTAACTGGGTTTCGGGGAGCCAATGAGCAGTTCTTC. The V call is TRBV7-3, the J call TRBJ2-1; a possible D gene is TRBD2 (5 bases). The CDR3 loop spans 16 amino acids. Germline CDR1 and CDR2: SGHTA and FQGTGA. V lost 0 bases to trimming and J lost 6 bases, with 15 bases between them.

V is TRBV11-2 and J is TRBJ2-3, with 10 bases matching TRBD2. CDR1 is SGHAT, CDR2 FQNNGV, per germline. With 5 bases clipped from V and 2 bases from J, the junction kept 7 bases outside the gene matches. CDR3 length equals 16 residues. CDR3 nucleotides: TGTGCCAGCAGCCGAGCGGGGGGGCCCCTCACAGATACGCAGTATTTT. This encodes CASSRAGGPLTDTQYF.